This TCR beta chain appears in the sequencing data of a study of T-cell reconstitution after alpha-beta-depleted transplantation in children. Preparation of the TCRbeta library involved a method that used unique molecular identifiers. TCRdb fed the PCR reads into MiXCR, producing one record per CDR3 protein. The sample has 500,000 to 650,000 distinct CDR3 sequences; 13% are singletons. Findings and limits, study-wide: TCRbeta diversity was high at day 60 in some patients (a result of surviving recipient T cells and thymic progenitors). A year had passed since transplant, and T-cell counts and diversity by then came mostly from newly produced T cells. Where alpha-beta T cells came from about two months after transplant was reportedly several hundred expanded graft clones.

Points on this clonotype: The antigen is not known.

CDR1 is SGHTA and CDR2 is FQGTGA in the germline V gene. V shed 4 bases and J shed 0 bases, with 8 bases lying between them. This CDR3 has 14 amino acids. The sample was PBMCs, mostly from graft donor cells, taken 360 days after TCRalphabeta/CD19-depleted stem cell transplant. The receptor was derived from a male patient between 5 and 17 years old who had a stem cell transplant for acute myeloid leukemia, so the T cells may come from the graft donor. The rearrangement joins TRBV7-3 to TRBJ2-3; D not certain. The CDR3 DNA sequence: TGTGCCAGCAGCTACTTCCGCAGCACAGATACGCAGTATTTT. It yields the protein CASSYFRSTDTQYF.